This T cell receptor beta chain stems from a study of blood T cell repertoires in COVID-19 (dated by TCRdb to the early 2020s). Notes on the research overall: Samples from collaborators originated in the United States, Italy and Spain and spanned both the acute and convalescent phases of COVID-19. A freely available public database, intended as a resource for researchers studying the immune response to SARS-CoV-2, is where the repertoires were released. Deeply sampled blood TCRbeta repertoires from subjects exposed to, actively infected with, or recovered from COVID-19 were included in the dataset. The material from the prospective study consisted of cDNA or gDNA derived from T cells, B-cell-depleted T cells, or PBMCs. Samples came from the ongoing ImmuneRACE study (first 160 participants) plus 1,254 subjects from 6 global collaborators. The sample metadata nearly always contained a de-identified subject ID, COVID-19 status, age in years and sex. Where available, HLA class I and class II types were obtained from metadata supplied by the sample provider rather than from assay-based typing. What the research found in general, with its limitations: The quantity of clinical and demographic metadata differed by source and by participant and was supplied without curation.

Note on this clone: The antigen it recognizes is unknown. Per-base quality was not reported, and no clone a single base away is much larger than it.

At one collaborating source in Seattle, patients were enrolled during active infection and were followed longitudinally through the course of disease. Collaborating institutions collected whole blood in K2EDTA tubes following their own protocols. For TCRbeta analysis, collaborators shipped samples in one of three forms: frozen whole blood, isolated PBMCs, or DNA extracted from either of those sample types. The immunoSEQ Assay, a bias-controlled multiplex PCR, was used to amplify TCRbeta CDR3 regions from genomic DNA. The authors' analysis ran thus. The number of nucleated cells in each sample was estimated by amplification of reference gene primers within the assay. To quantify the absolute abundance of each unique TCRbeta CDR3 rearrangement, sequence reads were collapsed and filtered. For each sample, productive Simpson clonality was calculated as the square root of Simpson's diversity index across productive rearrangements. In its TCRdb copy, this immuneACCESS table keeps in-frame sequences only and misses some clones. Where compared with another copy, unresolved V genes explain less than half of these, and the others have no known cause. V and J calls and clone size follow that table, whereas D and trimming were derived from the DNA. The sample table records hundreds of thousands of clones; around 90% of these occur just once. The ten top clones hold roughly 1% of the sample.

The material sequenced was peripheral blood. This clonotype was sampled from a middle-aged woman with COVID-19, enrolled during active disease.

CDR3 loop: CASSLIWARQGSGNTIYF. The nucleotide sequence reads as follows: TGTGCCAGCAGCTTGATTTGGGCCCGGCAGGGCTCTGGAAACACCATATATTTT. The chain joins TRBV5-6 to TRBJ1-3; 5 matching bases give a weak D call of TRBD1. Its CDR3 holds 18 amino acids, cysteine through phenylalanine. Only CDR3 DNA remains: 54 bases, in frame from the first base. Based on the germline V gene, the CDR1 and CDR2 sequences are SGHDT and YYEEEE. V and J are truncated by 1 base and 0 bases respectively, leaving an intervening sequence of 17 bases.